This T cell receptor beta chain is from a study of T cell responses to AZD1222 COVID-19 vaccine. Findings and caveats of the study: At baseline, just 6 or 7 AZD1222 recipients tested seropositive. Regions left unmutated in variants are reportedly the target of nearly half of spike-specific TCRs. Females outnumbered males among donors, who were mostly white British; clonal diversity was possibly underestimated.

CDR3 length equals 13 residues. Germline V gene data show CDR1 as MNHEY and CDR2 as SMNVEV (reference sequence). Trimming stripped 5 bases from V and 6 bases from J, with 13 bases between. Clones were read by immunoSEQ multiplex PCR, and TCRdb kept only the in-frame ones, dropping some. The sample lists some 200,000 clones, roughly nine tenths occurring once. This clone occurred once. What it recognizes is unknown. This chain joins TRBV27 and TRBJ1-2, with D tentatively TRBD1 (6 bases). The sample consisted of peripheral blood, taken 28 days after the second AZD1222 dose. This clonotype was sampled from an adult who received the AZD1222 COVID-19 vaccine. The CDR3 sequence is CASSPQGLDGYTF. In nucleotides, the CDR3 is TGTGCCAGCAGTCCACAGGGCTTGGATGGCTACACCTTC.